This T cell receptor beta chain was identified during a study of blood T cell repertoires in COVID-19. Study overall: The United States, Italy and Spain supplied acute and convalescent COVID-19 samples.

Germline CDR1 SGHNT, CDR2 YENEEA. V was pared by 6 bases and J by 1 base, with 10 bases between. The CDR3 spans 13 residues. How the authors handled the data: Amplification from reference gene primers served as the basis for estimated nucleated cell counts. The data were produced by immunoSEQ multiplex PCR, yet TCRdb's version contains in-frame clones alone and is incomplete. V, J and clone size reflect that table, while D and trimming were determined from the DNA. The data show roughly 190,000 clones, roughly 80% seen once. This clonotype originated in a man aged 55 to 70 with acute or convalescent COVID-19. The sample taken for sequencing was peripheral blood. The chain recombines TRBV11-3 with TRBJ2-7; D might be TRBD1 (6 bases). DNA for the CDR3: TGTGCCAGCAGTAACGGACAGTCCTACGAGCAGTACTTC. Translated, it gives CASSNGQSYEQYF.